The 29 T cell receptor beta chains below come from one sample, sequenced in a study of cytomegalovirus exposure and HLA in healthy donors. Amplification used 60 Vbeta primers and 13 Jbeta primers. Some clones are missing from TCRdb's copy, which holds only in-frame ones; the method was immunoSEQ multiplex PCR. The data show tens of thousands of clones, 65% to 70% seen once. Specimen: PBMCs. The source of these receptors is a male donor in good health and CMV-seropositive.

CDR3 loop: CASSFGLNTGELFF. The CDR3 DNA reads TGCGCCAGCAGCTTCGGACTCAACACCGGGGAGCTGTTTTTT. This chain connects TRBV5-1 to TRBJ2-2, with D maybe TRBD2 (5 bases). Per the germline V gene, CDR1 is SGHRS and CDR2 is YFSETQ. The CDR3 spans 14 residues. Trimming shortened V by 2 bases and J by 2 bases, and 7 bases separated the two germline ends.

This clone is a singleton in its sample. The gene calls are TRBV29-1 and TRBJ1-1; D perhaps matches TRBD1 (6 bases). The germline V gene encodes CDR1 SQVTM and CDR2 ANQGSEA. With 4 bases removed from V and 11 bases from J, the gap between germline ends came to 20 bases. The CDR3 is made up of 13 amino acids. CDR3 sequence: CSVGGTNRAAAFF. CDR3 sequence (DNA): TGCAGCGTTGGCGGAACTAACAGGGCGGCGGCTTTCTTT.

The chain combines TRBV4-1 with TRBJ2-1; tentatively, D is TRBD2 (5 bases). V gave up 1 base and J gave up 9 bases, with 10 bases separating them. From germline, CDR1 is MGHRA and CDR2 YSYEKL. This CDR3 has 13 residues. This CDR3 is CASSQVVSGEQFF. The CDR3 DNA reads TGCGCCAGCAGCCAAGTCGTCAGCGGTGAGCAGTTCTTC.

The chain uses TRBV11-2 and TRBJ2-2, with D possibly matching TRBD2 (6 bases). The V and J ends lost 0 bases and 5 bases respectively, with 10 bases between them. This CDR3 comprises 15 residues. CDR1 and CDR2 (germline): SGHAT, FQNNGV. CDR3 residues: CASSLERLATGELFF. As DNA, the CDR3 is TGTGCCAGCAGCTTAGAGAGGCTAGCGACCGGGGAGCTGTTTTTT.

The CDR3 nucleotides are TGCGCCAGCAGCCATCTCGGGATGGGCTCTGGGGCCAACGTCCTGACTTTC. Translated, it gives CASSHLGMGSGANVLTF. The rearrangement links TRBV4-3 to TRBJ2-6; TRBD2 is a possible D gene (5 bases). The germline gives CDR1 LGHNA, CDR2 YSLEER. The CDR3 totals 17 residues. The V end was cut by 3 bases, the J end by 0 bases, with 12 bases between.

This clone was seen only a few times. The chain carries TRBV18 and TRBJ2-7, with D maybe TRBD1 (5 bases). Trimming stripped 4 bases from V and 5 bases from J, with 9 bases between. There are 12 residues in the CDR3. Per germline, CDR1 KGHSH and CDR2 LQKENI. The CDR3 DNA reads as TGTGCCAGCTCACAAGGGGTCCACGAGCAGTACTTC. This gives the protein CASSQGVHEQYF.

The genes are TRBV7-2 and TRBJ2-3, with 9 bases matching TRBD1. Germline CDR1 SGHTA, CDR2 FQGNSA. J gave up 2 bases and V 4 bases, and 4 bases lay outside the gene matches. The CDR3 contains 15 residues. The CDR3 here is CASSSQGAYTDTQYF. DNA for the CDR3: TGTGCCAGCAGCTCACAGGGGGCCTACACAGATACGCAGTATTTT.

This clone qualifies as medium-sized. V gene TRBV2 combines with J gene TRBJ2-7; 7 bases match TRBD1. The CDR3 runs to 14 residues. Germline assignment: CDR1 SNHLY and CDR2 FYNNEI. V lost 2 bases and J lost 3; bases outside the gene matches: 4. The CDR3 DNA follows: TGTGCCAGCAGTGAATTAGGGGGCGGCTACGAGCAGTACTTC. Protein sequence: CASSELGGGYEQYF.

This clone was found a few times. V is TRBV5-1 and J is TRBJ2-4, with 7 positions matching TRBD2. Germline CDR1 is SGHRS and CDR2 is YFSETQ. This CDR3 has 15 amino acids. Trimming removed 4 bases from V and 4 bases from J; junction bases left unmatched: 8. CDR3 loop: CASSPPGLQKNIQYF. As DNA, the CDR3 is TGCGCCAGCAGCCCCCCGGGACTACAAAAAAACATTCAGTACTTC. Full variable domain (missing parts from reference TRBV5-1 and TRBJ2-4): KAGVTQTPRYLIKTRGQQVTLSCSPISGHRSVSWYQQTPGQGLQFLFEYFSETQRNKGNFPGRFSGRQFSNSRSEMNVSTLELGDSALYLCASSPPGLQKNIQYFGAGTRLSVL.

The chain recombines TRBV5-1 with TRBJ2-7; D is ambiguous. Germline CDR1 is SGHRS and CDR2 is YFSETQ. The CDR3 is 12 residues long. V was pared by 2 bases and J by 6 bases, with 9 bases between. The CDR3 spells CASSFPTGEQYF. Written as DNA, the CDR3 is TGCGCCAGCAGCTTTCCGACGGGCGAGCAGTACTTC.

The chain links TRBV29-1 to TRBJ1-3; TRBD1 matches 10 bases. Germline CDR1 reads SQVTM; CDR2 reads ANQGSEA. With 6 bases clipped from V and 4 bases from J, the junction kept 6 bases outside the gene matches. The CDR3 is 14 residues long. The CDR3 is CSVADRGSGNTIYF. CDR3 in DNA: TGCAGCGTCGCGGACAGGGGGTCCGGAAACACCATATATTTT.

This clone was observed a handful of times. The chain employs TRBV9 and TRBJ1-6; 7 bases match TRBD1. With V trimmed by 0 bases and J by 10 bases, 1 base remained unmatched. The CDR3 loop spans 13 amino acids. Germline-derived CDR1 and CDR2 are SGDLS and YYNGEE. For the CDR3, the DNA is TGTGCCAGCAGCGTAGGAGGGGGCTCACCCCTCCACTTT. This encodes CASSVGGGSPLHF.

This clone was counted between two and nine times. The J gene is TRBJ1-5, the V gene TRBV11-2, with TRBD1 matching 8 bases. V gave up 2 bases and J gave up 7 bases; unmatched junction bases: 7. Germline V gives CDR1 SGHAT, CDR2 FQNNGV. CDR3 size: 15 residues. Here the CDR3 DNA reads TGTGCCAGCAGCTTAATGCAGGGGGCAGGACAGCCCCAGCATTTT. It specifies CASSLMQGAGQPQHF.

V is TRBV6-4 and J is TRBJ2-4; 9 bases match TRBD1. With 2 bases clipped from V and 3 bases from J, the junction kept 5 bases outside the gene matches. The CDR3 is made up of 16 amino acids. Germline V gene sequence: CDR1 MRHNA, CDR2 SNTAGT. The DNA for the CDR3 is TGTGCCAGCAGTGACGGGACAGGGTACTACAAAAACATTCAGTACTTC. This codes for CASSDGTGYYKNIQYF.

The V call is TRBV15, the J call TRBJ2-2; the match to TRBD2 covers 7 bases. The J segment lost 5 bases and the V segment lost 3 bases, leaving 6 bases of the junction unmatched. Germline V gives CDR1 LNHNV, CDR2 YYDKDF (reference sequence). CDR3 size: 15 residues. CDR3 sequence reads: CATSRGGDSTGELFF. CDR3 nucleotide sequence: TGTGCCACCAGCAGGGGGGGGGACTCAACCGGGGAGCTGTTTTTT.

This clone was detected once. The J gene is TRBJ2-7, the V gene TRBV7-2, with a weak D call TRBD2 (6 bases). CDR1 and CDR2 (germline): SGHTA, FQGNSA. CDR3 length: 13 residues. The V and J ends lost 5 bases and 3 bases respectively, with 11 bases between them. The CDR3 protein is CASSGGVGYEQYF. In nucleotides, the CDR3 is TGTGCCAGCAGCGGAGGGGTGGGCTACGAGCAGTACTTC.

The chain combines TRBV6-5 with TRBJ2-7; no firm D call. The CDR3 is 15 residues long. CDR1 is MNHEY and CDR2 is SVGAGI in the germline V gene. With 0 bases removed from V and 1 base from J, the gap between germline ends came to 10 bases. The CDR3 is CASSYSPQESYEQYF. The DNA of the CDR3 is TGTGCCAGCAGTTACTCCCCGCAGGAATCCTACGAGCAGTACTTC.

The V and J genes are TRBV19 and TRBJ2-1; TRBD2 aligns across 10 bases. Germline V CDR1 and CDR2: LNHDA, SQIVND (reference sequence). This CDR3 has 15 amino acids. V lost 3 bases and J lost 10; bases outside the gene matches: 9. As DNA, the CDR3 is TGTGCCAGTAGTATCCTAGCGGGGGCTCCGGAGGAGCAGTTCTTC. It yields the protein CASSILAGAPEEQFF.

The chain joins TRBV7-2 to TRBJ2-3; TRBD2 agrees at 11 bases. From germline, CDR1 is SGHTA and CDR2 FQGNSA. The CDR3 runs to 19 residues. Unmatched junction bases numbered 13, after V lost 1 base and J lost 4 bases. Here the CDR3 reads CASSLVAGVSGGGSDTQYF. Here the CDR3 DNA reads TGTGCCAGCAGCTTAGTGGCGGGGGTTAGCGGGGGGGGTTCAGATACGCAGTATTTT.

The CDR3 coding sequence is TGTGCCAGCAGCTTGAGGTGGGGAGGCGAGCAGTACTTC. Encoded protein: CASSLRWGGEQYF. This chain uses TRBV11-3 with TRBJ2-7; D possibly corresponds to TRBD2 (6 bases). Trimming took 3 bases from V and 6 from J, leaving 12 bases between them. Germline CDR1 and CDR2: SGHNT and YENEEA. This CDR3 is 13 amino acids long.

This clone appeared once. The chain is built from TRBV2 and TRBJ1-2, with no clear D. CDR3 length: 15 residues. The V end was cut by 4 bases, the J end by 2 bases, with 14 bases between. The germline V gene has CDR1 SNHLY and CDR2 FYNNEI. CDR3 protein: CASSVGRSQNYGYTF. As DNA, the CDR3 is TGTGCCAGCAGTGTTGGCCGATCTCAAAACTATGGCTACACCTTC.

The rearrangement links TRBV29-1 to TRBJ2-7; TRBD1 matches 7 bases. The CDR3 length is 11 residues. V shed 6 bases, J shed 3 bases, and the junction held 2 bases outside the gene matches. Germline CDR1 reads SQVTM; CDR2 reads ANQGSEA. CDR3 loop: CSVGDSYEQYF. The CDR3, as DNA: TGCAGCGTAGGGGACAGCTACGAGCAGTACTTC.

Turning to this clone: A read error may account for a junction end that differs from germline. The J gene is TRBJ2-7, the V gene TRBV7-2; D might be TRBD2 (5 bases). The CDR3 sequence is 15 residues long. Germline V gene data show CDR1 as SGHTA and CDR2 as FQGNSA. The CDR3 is CASSLEQEAAYEQYF. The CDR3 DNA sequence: TGTGCCAGCAGTTTAGAGCAGGAGGCTGCCTACGAGCAGTACTTC.

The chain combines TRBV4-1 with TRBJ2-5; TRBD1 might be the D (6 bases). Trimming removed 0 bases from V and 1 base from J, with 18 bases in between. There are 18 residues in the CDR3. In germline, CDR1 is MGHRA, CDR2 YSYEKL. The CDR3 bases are TGCGCCAGCAGCCAAGAACGGTTCACAACAGGGATCCAAGAGACCCAGTACTTC. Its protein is CASSQERFTTGIQETQYF.

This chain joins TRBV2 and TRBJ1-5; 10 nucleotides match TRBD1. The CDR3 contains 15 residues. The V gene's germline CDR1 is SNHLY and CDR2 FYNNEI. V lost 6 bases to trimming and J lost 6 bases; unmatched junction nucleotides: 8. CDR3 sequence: CASSDAGTGVQPQHF. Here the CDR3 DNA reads TGTGCCAGCAGCGATGCGGGGACAGGGGTTCAGCCCCAGCATTTT.

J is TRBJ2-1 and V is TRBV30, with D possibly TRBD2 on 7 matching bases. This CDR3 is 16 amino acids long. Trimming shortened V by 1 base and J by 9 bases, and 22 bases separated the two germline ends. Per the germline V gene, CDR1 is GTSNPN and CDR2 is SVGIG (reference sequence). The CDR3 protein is CAWSGIRGALRTEQFF. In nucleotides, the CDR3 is TGTGCCTGGAGTGGAATACGGGGGGCCCTCAGGACTGAGCAGTTCTTC.

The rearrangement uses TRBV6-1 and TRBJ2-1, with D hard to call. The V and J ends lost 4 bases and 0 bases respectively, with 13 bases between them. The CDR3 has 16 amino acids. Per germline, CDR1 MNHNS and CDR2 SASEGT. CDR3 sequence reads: CASSVPDNPSYNEQFF. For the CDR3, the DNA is TGTGCCAGCAGTGTTCCTGACAACCCCTCCTACAATGAGCAGTTCTTC.

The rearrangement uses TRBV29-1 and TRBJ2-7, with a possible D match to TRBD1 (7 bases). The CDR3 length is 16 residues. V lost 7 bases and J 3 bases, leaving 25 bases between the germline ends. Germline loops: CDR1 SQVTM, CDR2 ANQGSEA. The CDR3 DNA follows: TGCAGCGCTTCCGCAGGGGGGCGGGATGGTGGCTACGAGCAGTACTTC. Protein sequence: CSASAGGRDGGYEQYF.

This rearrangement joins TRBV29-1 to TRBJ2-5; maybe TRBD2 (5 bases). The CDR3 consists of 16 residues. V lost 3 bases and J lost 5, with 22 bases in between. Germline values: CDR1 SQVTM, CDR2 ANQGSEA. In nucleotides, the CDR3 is TGCAGCGTTGAGGCTGGAGCGGAACCCCGATGGGAGACCCAGTACTTC. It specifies CSVEAGAEPRWETQYF.